The following is a TCR beta chain sequence with its context. The CDR3 sequence is 15 residues long. Germline lookup yields CDR1 SGHTA and CDR2 FQGNSA. Trimming stripped 2 bases from V and 4 bases from J, with 12 bases between. The data belong to a study of blood T cell repertoires in COVID-19. Study at large: Acute and convalescent COVID-19 specimens originated in the United States, Italy and Spain.

Per the study methods: Estimation of nucleated cell counts was performed using reference gene primer amplification. Assay used: immunoSEQ multiplex PCR; TCRdb lists only in-frame clones, some missing. The V and J calls and clone size were taken over from that table, and D and trimming were inferred from the DNA. Of approximately 260,000 clones in the sample, 79% were seen once. The clonotype was recovered from a woman in her thirties or forties with active or convalescent COVID-19. The sample comprised peripheral blood. The rearrangement links TRBV7-2 to TRBJ1-3, with D unclear. In DNA, the CDR3 is TGTGCCAGCAGCTTAAACAAAATACCCGGAAACACCATATATTTT. It is translated as CASSLNKIPGNTIYF.